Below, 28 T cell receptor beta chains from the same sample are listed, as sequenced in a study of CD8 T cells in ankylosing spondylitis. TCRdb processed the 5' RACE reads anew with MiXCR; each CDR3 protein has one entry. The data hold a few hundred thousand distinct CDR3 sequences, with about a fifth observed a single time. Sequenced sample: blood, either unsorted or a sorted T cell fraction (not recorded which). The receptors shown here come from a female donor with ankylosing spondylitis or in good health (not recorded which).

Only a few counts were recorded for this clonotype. The CDR3 spells CASTMAPTSGRAYEQYF. CDR3 DNA sequence: TGTGCCAGCACCATGGCCCCGACTAGCGGGAGGGCCTACGAGCAGTACTTC. This chain connects TRBV7-9 to TRBJ2-7; 14 bases line up with TRBD2. V lost 7 bases, J lost 2 bases, and 10 bases stayed unmatched. The CDR3 totals 17 residues. Per the germline V gene, CDR1 is SEHNR and CDR2 is FQNEAQ (reference sequence).

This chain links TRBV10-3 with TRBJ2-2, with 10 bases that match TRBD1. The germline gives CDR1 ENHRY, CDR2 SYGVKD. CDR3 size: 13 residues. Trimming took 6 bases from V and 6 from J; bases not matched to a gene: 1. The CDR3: CAIRGTGAGELFF. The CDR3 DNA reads TGTGCCATCAGAGGGACAGGGGCCGGGGAGCTGTTTTTT.

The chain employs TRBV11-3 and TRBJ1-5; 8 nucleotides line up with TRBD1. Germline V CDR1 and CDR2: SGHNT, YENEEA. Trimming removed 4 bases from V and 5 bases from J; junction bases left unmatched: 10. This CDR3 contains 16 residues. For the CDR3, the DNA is TGTGCCAGCAGCTCCGACCCAGGGGGCCAAGATCAGCCCCAGCATTTT. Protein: CASSSDPGGQDQPQHF.

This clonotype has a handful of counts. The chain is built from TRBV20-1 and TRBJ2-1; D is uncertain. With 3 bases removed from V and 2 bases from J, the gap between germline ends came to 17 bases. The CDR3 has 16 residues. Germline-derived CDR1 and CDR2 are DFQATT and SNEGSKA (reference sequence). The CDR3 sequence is CSASLPGSSAYNEQFF. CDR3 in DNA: TGCAGTGCTAGCTTGCCTGGAAGCAGTGCCTACAATGAGCAGTTCTTC.

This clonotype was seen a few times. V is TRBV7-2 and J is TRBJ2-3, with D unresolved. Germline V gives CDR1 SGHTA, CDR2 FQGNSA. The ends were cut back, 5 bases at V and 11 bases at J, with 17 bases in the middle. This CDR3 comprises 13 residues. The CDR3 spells CASSTDSRVKQYF. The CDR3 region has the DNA TGTGCCAGCAGCACCGACTCCCGTGTGAAGCAGTATTTT.

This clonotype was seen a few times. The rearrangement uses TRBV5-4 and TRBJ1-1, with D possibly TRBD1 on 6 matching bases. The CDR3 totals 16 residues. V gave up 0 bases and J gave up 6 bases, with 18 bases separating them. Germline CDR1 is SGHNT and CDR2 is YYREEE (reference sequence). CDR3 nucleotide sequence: TGTGCCAGCAGCTTGGCCGAGGGGGGCCACCGCCCTGAAGCTTTCTTT. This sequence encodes CASSLAEGGHRPEAFF.

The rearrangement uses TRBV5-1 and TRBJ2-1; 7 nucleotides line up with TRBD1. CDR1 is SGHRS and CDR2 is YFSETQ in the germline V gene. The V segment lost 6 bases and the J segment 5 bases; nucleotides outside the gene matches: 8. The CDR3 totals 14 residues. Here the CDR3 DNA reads TGCGCCAGCACCCCGGACAGGACCCACAATGAGCAGTTCTTC. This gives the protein CASTPDRTHNEQFF. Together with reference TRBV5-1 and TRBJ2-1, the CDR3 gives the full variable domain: KAGVTQTPRYLIKTRGQQVTLSCSPISGHRSVSWYQQTPGQGLQFLFEYFSETQRNKGNFPGRFSGRQFSNSRSEMNVSTLELGDSALYLCASTPDRTHNEQFFGPGTRLTVL.

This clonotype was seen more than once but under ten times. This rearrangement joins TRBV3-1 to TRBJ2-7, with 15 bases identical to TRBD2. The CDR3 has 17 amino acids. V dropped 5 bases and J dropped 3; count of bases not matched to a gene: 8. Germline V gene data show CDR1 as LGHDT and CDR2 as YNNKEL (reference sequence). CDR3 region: CASSYDGLAGGDYEQYF. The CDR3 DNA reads TGTGCCAGCAGCTACGACGGACTAGCGGGAGGGGACTACGAGCAGTACTTC.

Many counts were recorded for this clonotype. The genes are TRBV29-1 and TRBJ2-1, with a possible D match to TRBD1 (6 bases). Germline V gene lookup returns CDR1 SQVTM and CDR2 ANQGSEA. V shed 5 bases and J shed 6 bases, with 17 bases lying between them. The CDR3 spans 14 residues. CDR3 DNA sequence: TGCAGCGTTAGGGCACAGGGAACCGTCAATGAGCAGTTCTTC. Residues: CSVRAQGTVNEQFF.

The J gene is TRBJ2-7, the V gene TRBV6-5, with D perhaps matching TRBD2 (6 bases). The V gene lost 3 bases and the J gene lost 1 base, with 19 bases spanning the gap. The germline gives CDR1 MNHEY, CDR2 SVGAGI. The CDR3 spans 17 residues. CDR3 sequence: CASSYSLRGASSYEQYF. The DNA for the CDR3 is TGTGCCAGCAGTTATTCCCTTCGCGGGGCAAGTTCCTACGAGCAGTACTTC.

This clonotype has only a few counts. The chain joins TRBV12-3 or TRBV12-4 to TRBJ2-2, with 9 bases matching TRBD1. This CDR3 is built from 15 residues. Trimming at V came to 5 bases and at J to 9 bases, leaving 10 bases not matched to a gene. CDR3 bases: TGTGCCAGCAGTCTCCGGACAGGGGTTAGCAGGGAGCTGTTTTTT. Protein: CASSLRTGVSRELFF.

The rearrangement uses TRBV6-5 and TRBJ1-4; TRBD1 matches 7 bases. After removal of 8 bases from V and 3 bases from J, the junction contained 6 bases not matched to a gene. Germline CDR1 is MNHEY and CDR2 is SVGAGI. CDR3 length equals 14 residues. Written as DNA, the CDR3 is TGTGCCAGCGGTAACAGGGGATCTAATGAAAAACTGTTTTTT. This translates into CASGNRGSNEKLFF.

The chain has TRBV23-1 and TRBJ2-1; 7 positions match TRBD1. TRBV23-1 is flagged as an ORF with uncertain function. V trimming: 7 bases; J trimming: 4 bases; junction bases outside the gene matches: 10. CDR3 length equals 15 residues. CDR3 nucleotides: TGCGCCAGCACCACCATTAGGGACAGTTACAATGAGCAGTTCTTC. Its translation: CASTTIRDSYNEQFF.

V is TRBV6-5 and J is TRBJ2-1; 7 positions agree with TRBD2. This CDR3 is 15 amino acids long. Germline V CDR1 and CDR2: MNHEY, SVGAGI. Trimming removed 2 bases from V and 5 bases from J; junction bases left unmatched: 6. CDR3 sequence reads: CASSYVGGENNEQFF. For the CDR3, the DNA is TGTGCCAGCAGTTACGTGGGAGGGGAGAACAATGAGCAGTTCTTC.

The CDR3 nucleotides read TGCGCCAGCAGACGTGACCAGGACTATGGCTACACCTTC. It is translated as CASRRDQDYGYTF. V usage is TRBV5-1 and J usage is TRBJ1-2; D remains ambiguous. The V gene's germline CDR1 is SGHRS and CDR2 YFSETQ. V was cut by 5 bases and J by 3 bases, with 11 bases left in between. This CDR3 is 13 amino acids long.

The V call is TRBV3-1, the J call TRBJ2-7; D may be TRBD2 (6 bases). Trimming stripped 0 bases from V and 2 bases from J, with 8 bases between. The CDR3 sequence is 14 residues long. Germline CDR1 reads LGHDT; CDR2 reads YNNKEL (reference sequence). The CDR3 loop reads CASSQDSGPYEQYF. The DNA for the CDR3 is TGTGCCAGCAGCCAAGACAGCGGGCCCTACGAGCAGTACTTC.

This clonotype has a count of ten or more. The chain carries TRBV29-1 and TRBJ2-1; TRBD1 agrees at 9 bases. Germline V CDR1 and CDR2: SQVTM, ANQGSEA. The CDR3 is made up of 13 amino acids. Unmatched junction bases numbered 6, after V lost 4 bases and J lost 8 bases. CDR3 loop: CSVVRDRDHEQFF. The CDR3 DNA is TGCAGCGTTGTTCGGGACAGGGACCATGAGCAGTTCTTC.

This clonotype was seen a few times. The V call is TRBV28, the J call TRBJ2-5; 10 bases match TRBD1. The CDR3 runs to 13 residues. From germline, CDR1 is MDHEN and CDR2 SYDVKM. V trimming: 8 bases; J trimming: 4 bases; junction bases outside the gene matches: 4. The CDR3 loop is CASGWDRGETQYF. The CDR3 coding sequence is TGTGCCAGCGGATGGGACAGGGGAGAGACCCAGTACTTC. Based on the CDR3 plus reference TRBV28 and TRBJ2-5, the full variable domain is DVKVTQSSRYLVKRTGEKVFLECVQDMDHENMFWYRQDPGLGLRLIYFSYDVKMKEKGDIPEGYSVSREKKERFSLILESASTNQTSMYLCASGWDRGETQYFGPGTRLLVL.

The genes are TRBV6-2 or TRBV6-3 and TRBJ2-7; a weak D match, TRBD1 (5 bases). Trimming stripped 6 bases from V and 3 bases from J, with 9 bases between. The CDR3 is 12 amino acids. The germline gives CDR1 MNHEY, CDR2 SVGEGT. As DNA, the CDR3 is TGTGCCAGCAGCCGGACAAACTACGAGCAGTACTTC. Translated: CASSRTNYEQYF.

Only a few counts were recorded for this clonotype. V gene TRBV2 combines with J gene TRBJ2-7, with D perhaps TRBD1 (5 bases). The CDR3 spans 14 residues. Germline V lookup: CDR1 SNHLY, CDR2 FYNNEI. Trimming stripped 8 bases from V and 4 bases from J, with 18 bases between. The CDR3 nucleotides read TGTGCCAGCGCGGCCGACAGTATGGGTTACGAGCAGTACTTC. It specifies CASAADSMGYEQYF. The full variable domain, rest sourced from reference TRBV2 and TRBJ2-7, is EPEVTQTPSHQVTQMGQEVILRCVPISNHLYFYWYRQILGQKVEFLVSFYNNEISEKSEIFDDQFSVERPDGSNFTLKIRSTKLEDSAMYFCASAADSMGYEQYFGPGTRLTVT.

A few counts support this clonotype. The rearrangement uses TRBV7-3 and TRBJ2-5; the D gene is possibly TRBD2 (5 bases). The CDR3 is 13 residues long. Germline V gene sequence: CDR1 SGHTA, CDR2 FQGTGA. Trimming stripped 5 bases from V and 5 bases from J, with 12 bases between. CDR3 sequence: CASSLGKGETQYF. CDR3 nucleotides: TGTGCCAGCAGCCTCGGGAAGGGTGAGACCCAGTACTTC.

This CDR3 is CASSLGPGGPFEAFF. DNA of the CDR3: TGTGCCAGCAGCTTGGGACCCGGGGGGCCTTTTGAAGCTTTCTTT. The chain carries TRBV11-3 and TRBJ1-1, with D perhaps TRBD1 (6 bases). Germline CDR1 and CDR2: SGHNT and YENEEA. The CDR3 contains 15 residues. V shed 3 bases and J shed 7 bases, with 18 bases lying between them.

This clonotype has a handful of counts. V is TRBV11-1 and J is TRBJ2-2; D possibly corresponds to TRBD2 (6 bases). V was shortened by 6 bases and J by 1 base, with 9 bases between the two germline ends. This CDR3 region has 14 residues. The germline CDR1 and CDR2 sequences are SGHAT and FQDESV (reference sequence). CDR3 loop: CASSRLGNTGELFF. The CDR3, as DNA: TGTGCCAGCAGTCGACTAGGGAACACCGGGGAGCTGTTTTTT.

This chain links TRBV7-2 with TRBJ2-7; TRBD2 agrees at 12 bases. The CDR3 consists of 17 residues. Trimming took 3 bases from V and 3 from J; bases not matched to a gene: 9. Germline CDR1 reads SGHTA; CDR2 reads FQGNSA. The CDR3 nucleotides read TGTGCCAGCAGCTTCCCCCCGACTAGCGGGAGAGTCTACGAGCAGTACTTC. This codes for CASSFPPTSGRVYEQYF.

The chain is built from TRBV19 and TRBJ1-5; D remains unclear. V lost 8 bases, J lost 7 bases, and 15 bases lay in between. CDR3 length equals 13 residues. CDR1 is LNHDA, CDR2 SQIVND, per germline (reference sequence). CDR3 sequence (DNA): TGTGCCAGTTCTATGGAGAGGGCGCAGCCCCAGCATTTT. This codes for CASSMERAQPQHF.

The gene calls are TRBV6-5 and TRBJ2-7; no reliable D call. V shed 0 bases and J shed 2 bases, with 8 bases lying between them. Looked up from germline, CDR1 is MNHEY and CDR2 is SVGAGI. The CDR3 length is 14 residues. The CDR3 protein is CASSYSRVPYEQYF. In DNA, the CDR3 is TGTGCCAGCAGTTACTCACGGGTCCCCTACGAGCAGTACTTC.

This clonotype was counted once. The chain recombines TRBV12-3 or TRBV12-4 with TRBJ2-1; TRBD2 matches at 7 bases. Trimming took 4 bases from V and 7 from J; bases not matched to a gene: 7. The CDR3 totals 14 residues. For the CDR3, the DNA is TGTGCCAGCAGTTCCCAGGCGGGAGCTAATGAGCAGTTCTTC. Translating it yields CASSSQAGANEQFF.

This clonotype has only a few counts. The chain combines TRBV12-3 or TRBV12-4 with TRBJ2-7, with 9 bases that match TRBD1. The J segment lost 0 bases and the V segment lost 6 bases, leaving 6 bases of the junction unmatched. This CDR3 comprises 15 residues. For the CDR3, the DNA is TGTGCCAGCAGCCTACAGGGGGCTATCTCCTACGAGCAGTACTTC. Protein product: CASSLQGAISYEQYF.